Below, one T cell receptor (beta chain) is given with its context. What this receptor recognizes is not known. No clone much larger than this one lies a single base away; base qualities are absent. Libraries of naive CD8 T cells were built from around 20,000 to 1,000,000 sorted cells, with 10%, 30% or 50% of the purified RNA used. Naive CD8 T cells, defined as CD8+CD4-CCR7+CD45RA+, were FACS-sorted into RLT Plus buffer on a BD FACSAria II. Detection sensitivity was tested by spiking Jurkat RNA equal to roughly nine TCR copies' worth into samples containing roughly 17,000-1,100,000 naive CD8 T cells. Enrichment of CD8 T cells was performed with RosetteSep CD8+ T Cell Enrichment Cocktail and Ficoll-Paque, after which ACK red cell lysis was carried out. Library prep was done by PCR. Instrument on record: NextSeq 500. Bulk TCR libraries were generated as previously described, with the TCR primers listed in Table S5 used. Total RNA was purified with the Qiagen AllPrep DNA/RNA kit. Reads from multiple sequencing runs of the same library were pooled before analysis. In the paper's pipeline: Reads were retained only if the reads had an exact TCR constant sequence, and the retained reads were trimmed to 150 nt and grouped according to their 12-nt molecular barcodes. Reads inside each barcode group were sub-clustered using a 15% Levenshtein threshold, and a quality-weighted consensus sequence was constructed for each RNA molecule. Non-functional sequences were excluded, and lower-count sequences lying one edit away from another sequence were also excluded. Based on a fit of two negative binomial distributions, barcode sub-clusters having less than 20% of the maximum read count were discarded. TCRdb applied fastp at Q25 and MiXCR to the public reads, then kept only in-frame beta chains. One record per CDR3 amino acid sequence lists the most common genes and DNA. These V and J calls are TCRdb output, not the study's own analysis. This sample gives some 580,000 distinct CDR3 sequences in total; about 25% of them show up just once. The ten largest clones add up to around 0.78% of the sample.

The entry originates in a study of molecular identifiers for immune sequencing clone quantification listed by TCRdb under 2018. Turning to the overall study: In a replicate experiment, RNA from about 20,000 or 100,000 naive CD8 T cells was split into five aliquots, four of which were sequenced. CD8 T cells were used in a methods study to benchmark molecular-identifier clustering-based TCR repertoire sequencing (MIDCIRS) and TCR RNA copy counting.

Results and caveats for the whole study, not just this receptor: Modeling indicated roughly 3.2 TCR RNA copies recovered per cell, compared with around 10 by digital PCR, which implies a capture efficiency of about 31%. Spiked-in Jurkat TCR RNA equivalent to a single cell was reported to be detectable even among 800,000 to 1,000,000 naive CD8 T cells. In CMV-specific effector cells, clones with more than 20 RNA copies contained over 99% of molecules, whereas in naive cells such clones contained under 1% of molecules. Without barcode sub-clustering, chimeric consensus sequences inflated TCR diversity; chimeras reached as high as 47%. The sizes of highly expanded clones could end up underestimated when identical TCR molecules share a barcode. The naive libraries included spiked-in Jurkat TCR RNA (roughly nine copies' worth), and this RNA is not part of the donor repertoire.

Ends trimmed: V by 11 bases, J by 2 bases; bases unmatched to a gene: 4. The CDR3 starts with the cysteine, ends with the phenylalanine, and has 12 residues. Only the CDR3 DNA is retained, 36 bases long and in frame from the first base. The germline V gene yields MNHEY for CDR1 and SVGAGI for CDR2. The sequencing sample was made of naive CD8+ T cells from blood, with Jurkat cell RNA spiked in. Per the publication, the cell subset or site label means: FACS-sorted CD8+CD4-CCR7+CD45RA+ naive T cells. The receptor chain draws on TRBV6-5 and TRBJ2-7, with 9 middle bases fitting TRBD1. The receptor was derived from a human donor in good health. Some libraries in this study had Jurkat cell RNA spiked in. This receptor carries the CDR3 CAAGTGPYEQYF. The DNA reads as follows: TGTGCCGCCGGGACAGGGCCCTACGAGCAGTACTTC.